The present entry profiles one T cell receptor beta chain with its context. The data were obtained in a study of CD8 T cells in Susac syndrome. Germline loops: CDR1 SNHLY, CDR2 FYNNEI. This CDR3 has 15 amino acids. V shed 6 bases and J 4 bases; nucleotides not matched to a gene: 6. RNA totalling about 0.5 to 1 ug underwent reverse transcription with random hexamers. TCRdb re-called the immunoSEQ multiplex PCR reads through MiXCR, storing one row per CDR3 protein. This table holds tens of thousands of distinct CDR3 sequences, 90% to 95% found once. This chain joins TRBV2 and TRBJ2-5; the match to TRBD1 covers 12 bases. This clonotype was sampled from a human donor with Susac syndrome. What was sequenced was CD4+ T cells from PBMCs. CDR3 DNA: TGTGCCAGCAGAAACCGGGACAGGGGGCGAGAGACCCAGTACTTC. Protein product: CASRNRDRGRETQYF.